These 7 T cell receptor beta chains were all obtained from the same sample, sequenced in a study of shared clonotypes between healthy human individuals. Naive CD8 cells lacked CD45RO, underwent positive selection for CCR7 and left out terminally differentiated effector memory CD45RA+ cells. Using immunoSEQ multiplex PCR, the repertoire was profiled, and TCRdb retains in-frame clones only, with some absent. Found here are about 2 million clones, approximately 95% of them singletons; the top ten hold about 1.1%. The specimen was naive CD8+ T cells sorted from blood. These receptors originate from a man between 18 and 35 years old in good health.

With respect to this clone: This CDR3 fails to terminate in the conserved phenylalanine or tryptophan, so it likely reflects a read error. The DNA is left out, because the CDR3 cannot be placed on it with certainty; the CDR3 is given as TCRdb lists it. The V and J genes are TRBV2 and TRBJ1-5. The germline V gene has CDR1 SNHLY and CDR2 FYNNEI. The CDR3 is 11 amino acids long, termini counted. The CDR3 reads CASSDEGTFSI.

V is TRBV11-3 and J is TRBJ2-1, with D perhaps TRBD1 (6 bases). CDR1 SGHNT and CDR2 YENEEA come from the germline V gene. The CDR3 is 16 residues long. The ends were cut back, 0 bases at V and 4 bases at J, with 13 bases in the middle. The CDR3 protein is CASSLEGTNRYNEQFF. The CDR3, as DNA: TGTGCCAGCAGCTTAGAAGGGACAAACCGTTACAATGAGCAGTTCTTC.

With regard to this clone: In the same sample, other DNA sequences code for this CDR3. The J gene is TRBJ2-7, the V gene TRBV5-1; the match to TRBD2 covers 7 bases. Per the germline V gene, CDR1 is SGHRS and CDR2 is YFSETQ. V lost 4 bases to trimming and J lost 3 bases; unmatched junction nucleotides: 4. The CDR3 is 13 amino acids. The chain's CDR3 is CASSLGLDYEQYF. The CDR3 bases are TGCGCCAGCAGCCTCGGACTAGACTACGAGCAGTACTTC.

The V gene is TRBV4-1, the J gene TRBJ1-1; tentatively, D is TRBD1 (6 bases). The CDR3 is 16 amino acids. Per germline, CDR1 MGHRA and CDR2 YSYEKL. The V gene lost 4 bases and the J gene lost 6 bases, with 21 bases spanning the gap. This chain's CDR3 is CASSPQEVARGAEAFF. The DNA of the CDR3 is TGCGCCAGCAGCCCACAAGAAGTGGCCAGGGGAGCTGAAGCTTTCTTT.

The V call is TRBV11-1, the J call TRBJ2-3, with 7 bases fitting TRBD1. V was clipped by 5 bases and J by 0 bases; unmatched bases: 5. This CDR3 region has 15 residues. Germline V gene sequence: CDR1 SGHAT, CDR2 FQDESV (reference sequence). The DNA of the CDR3 is TGTGCCAGCAGCCGACAGGGAGATAGCACAGATACGCAGTATTTT. Amino acid sequence: CASSRQGDSTDTQYF. Based on the CDR3 plus reference TRBV11-1 and TRBJ2-3, the full variable domain is EAEVAQSPRYKITEKSQAVAFWCDPISGHATLYWYRQILGQGPELLVQFQDESVVDDSQLPKDRFSAERLKGVDSTLKIQPAELGDSAMYLCASSRQGDSTDTQYFGPGTRLTVL.

This chain joins TRBV6-5 and TRBJ2-7, with 9 bases that match TRBD1. After removal of 2 bases from V and 3 bases from J, the junction contained 2 bases not matched to a gene. CDR1 is MNHEY and CDR2 is SVGAGI in the germline V gene. CDR3 length: 14 amino acids. CDR3 in amino acids: CASSYATGGYEQYF. In nucleotides, the CDR3 is TGTGCCAGCAGTTACGCGACAGGGGGCTACGAGCAGTACTTC.

The V gene is TRBV6-6, the J gene TRBJ2-1; TRBD2 might be the D (6 bases). Looked up from germline, CDR1 is MNHNY and CDR2 is SVGAGI (reference sequence). V lost 7 bases and J 4 bases, leaving 17 bases between the germline ends. CDR3 length: 15 amino acids. The CDR3 spells CASTLRDSLYNEQFF. In DNA form, the CDR3 reads TGTGCCAGCACCCTCCGGGACTCACTTTACAATGAGCAGTTCTTC.